Listed here is a single T cell receptor beta chain. V was shortened by 6 bases and J by 8 bases, with 10 bases between the two germline ends. Germline CDR1 SEHNR, CDR2 FQNEAQ (reference sequence). The CDR3 covers 11 residues. The data belong to a study of T cell responses to AZD1222 COVID-19 vaccine. Using immunoSEQ multiplex PCR, the repertoire was profiled, and TCRdb retains in-frame clones only, with some absent. Of about 180,000 clones in the sample, almost 90% were seen once. The gene calls are TRBV7-9 and TRBJ1-2; D gene unclear. Sample: peripheral blood, taken 28 days after the second AZD1222 dose. The receptor was isolated from an adult who received the AZD1222 COVID-19 vaccine. CDR3 in amino acids: CASSPLTGYTF. The CDR3, as DNA: TGTGCCAGCAGTCCTCTGACAGGCTACACCTTC.